Listed below are T cell receptor beta chains from one sample, sequenced in a study of blood T cell repertoires in COVID-19. The assay was immunoSEQ multiplex PCR, and TCRdb's table has in-frame clones only and misses some. The repertoire has some 140,000 clones, around 83% of them found once; the top ten carry about 12%. Specimen: peripheral blood. Every receptor here comes from a woman aged 60 to 75 with COVID-19, enrolled during active disease. CDR3s include the opening cysteine and the closing phenylalanine or tryptophan. The D gene is left open where the match is weak.

CDR3aa | d_gene | j_gene | v_gene
CATSRESGGLQETQYF | TRBD2 | TRBJ2-5 | TRBV15
CASSQDLRAGGVTDTQYF | TRBD2 | TRBJ2-3 | TRBV3-1/TRBV3-2
CASSFLVGQEYYGYTF | TRBD1 | TRBJ1-2 | TRBV5-1
CASSPPRQGANGELFF | TRBD1 | TRBJ2-2 | TRBV28
CASKQTGTVGTEAFF | TRBD1 | TRBJ1-1 | TRBV6-5
CASRRQGADGYTF | TRBD1 | TRBJ1-2 | TRBV6-5
CASSVGQGFSYGYTF | TRBD1 | TRBJ1-2 | TRBV7-8
CASSRDRANEQFF | TRBD1 | TRBJ2-1 | TRBV6-5
CASSLVTSGNNEQFF | TRBD2 | TRBJ2-1 | TRBV5-1
CASSESDRLNTEAFF | . | TRBJ1-1 | TRBV25-1
CASSLRDQPQHF | . | TRBJ1-5 | TRBV12-3/TRBV12-4
CASSQGWQGNSPLHF | . | TRBJ1-6 | TRBV3-1/TRBV3-2
CASSPGQGPGNTIYF | TRBD1 | TRBJ1-3 | TRBV11-3
CASSLINQETQYF | . | TRBJ2-5 | TRBV7-8
CASSALAGYDTQYF | TRBD2 | TRBJ2-3 | TRBV6-4
CASSQDRGAQGEEKLFF | TRBD1 | TRBJ1-4 | TRBV4-2
CSASPGLAGEQFF | TRBD2 | TRBJ2-1 | TRBV29-1
CATKEAVGGFYGYTF | . | TRBJ1-2 | TRBV19
CASLPQPNTGELFF | . | TRBJ2-2 | TRBV7-6
CASTTSRVDIGKLFF | . | TRBJ1-4 | TRBV19
CASSALAEETQYF | TRBD2 | TRBJ2-5 | TRBV9
CASESAGLAKNIQYF | . | TRBJ2-4 | TRBV7-9
CASSPPGQGAEGYTF | TRBD1 | TRBJ1-2 | TRBV5-1
CASSENPQSGGTQYF | TRBD2 | TRBJ2-5 | TRBV6-1
CASSFDRLGGYTF | . | TRBJ1-2 | TRBV6-5
CASSLASYDVGYTF | . | TRBJ1-2 | TRBV7-8
CASSPKTSGLSTDTQYF | TRBD2 | TRBJ2-3 | TRBV18
CASSLAGTYQPQHF | . | TRBJ1-5 | TRBV28
CSASGLAGGRSYEQYF | TRBD2 | TRBJ2-7 | TRBV20-1
CASSQGAVYGYTF | . | TRBJ1-2 | TRBV3-1/TRBV3-2
CAWRRRGEKLFF | . | TRBJ1-4 | TRBV30
CASSYFERTPTGGYTF | . | TRBJ1-2 | TRBV7-2
CASRWGQGNEKLFF | TRBD1 | TRBJ1-4 | TRBV2
CASSLGAHGYTF | . | TRBJ1-2 | TRBV5-1
CASRNLTSGNTGELFF | TRBD2 | TRBJ2-2 | TRBV19
CASRIALAGSYEQYF | TRBD2 | TRBJ2-7 | TRBV25-1
CASSFITNEKLFF | . | TRBJ1-4 | TRBV5-1
CASSVGGPYNEQFF | . | TRBJ2-1 | TRBV9
CASSPSTGYTEAFF | . | TRBJ1-1 | TRBV2
CATQPRGLSNEQFF | TRBD1 | TRBJ2-1 | TRBV24-1
CASSLGLAGLPRTDTQYF | TRBD2 | TRBJ2-3 | TRBV5-1
CASGARLVDTEAFF | . | TRBJ1-1 | TRBV6-6
CASSLVGGENSPLHF | . | TRBJ1-6 | TRBV5-1
CASMPSGRKSDTQYF | TRBD2 | TRBJ2-3 | TRBV6-5
CASSPQTVNTEAFF | . | TRBJ1-1 | TRBV18
CSADRGPVAFF | TRBD1 | TRBJ1-1 | TRBV29-1
CASSSERLAGAGYNEQFF | TRBD2 | TRBJ2-1 | TRBV7-2
CASSYSRTPGGTQYF | . | TRBJ2-5 | TRBV6-5